The 20 T cell receptor beta chains below come from one sample, sequenced in a study of blood T cell repertoires in COVID-19. Only in-frame clones appear in the TCRdb table, and some are missing; sequencing was by immunoSEQ multiplex PCR. The sample has tens of thousands of clones; around 90% are singletons. Sequenced input: peripheral blood. The receptors were sampled from a man aged 60-69 years with acute or convalescent COVID-19.

The V and J genes are TRBV29-1 and TRBJ2-7; 9 bases are shared with TRBD1. Unmatched junction bases numbered 7, after V lost 4 bases and J lost 6 bases. The germline V gene has CDR1 SQVTM and CDR2 ANQGSEA. The CDR3 sequence is 13 residues long. CDR3: CSVAEQGASEQYF. The CDR3 nucleotides are TGCAGCGTTGCGGAACAGGGGGCCTCCGAGCAGTACTTC.

The CDR3 here is CASSLARGSNQPQHF. The CDR3 DNA sequence: TGTGCCAGCAGCTTAGCGCGGGGGAGCAATCAGCCCCAGCATTTT. V and J are TRBV7-8 and TRBJ1-5; tentative D call: TRBD1 (5 bases). CDR1 and CDR2 (germline): SGHVS, FQNEAQ. The CDR3 totals 15 residues. The ends were cut back, 0 bases at V and 1 base at J, with 7 bases in the middle. The variable domain in full, with the rest retrieved from reference TRBV7-8 and TRBJ1-5, is GAGVSQSPRYKVAKRGQDVALRCDPISGHVSLFWYQQALGQGPEFLTYFQNEAQLDKSGLPSDRFFAERPEGSVSTLKIQRTQQEDSAVYLCASSLARGSNQPQHFGDGTRLSIL.

This chain connects TRBV2 to TRBJ1-5; D gene unclear. CDR3 size: 14 residues. The germline V and J ends were trimmed by 7 bases and 7 bases, with 17 bases remaining between them. CDR1 and CDR2 (germline): SNHLY, FYNNEI. Written as DNA, the CDR3 is TGTGCCAGCACGACCGGAGGTGAATACCAGCCCCAGCATTTT. Residues: CASTTGGEYQPQHF.

The chain is built from TRBV5-1 and TRBJ2-1; 7 positions match TRBD1. The CDR3 consists of 19 residues. V lost 3 bases and J lost 0; bases outside the gene matches: 15. Looked up from germline, CDR1 is SGHRS and CDR2 is YFSETQ. Written as DNA, the CDR3 is TGCGCCAGCAGCTCAGGACAGGCCCCTGACATGAGCTCCTACAATGAGCAGTTCTTC. It translates to CASSSGQAPDMSSYNEQFF.

The V gene is TRBV7-2, the J gene TRBJ1-5; D ambiguous. V lost 0 bases and J lost 0, with 12 bases in between. The CDR3 runs to 17 residues. Germline CDR1 and CDR2: SGHTA and FQGNSA. The CDR3 sequence is CASSLAFQKYSNQPQHF. CDR3 sequence (DNA): TGTGCCAGCAGCTTAGCCTTTCAGAAATATAGCAATCAGCCCCAGCATTTT.

The V call is TRBV15, the J call TRBJ1-5; D is unresolved. The CDR3 has 16 residues. Trimming pared 0 bases from V and 0 bases from J, leaving 9 bases between. Germline V lookup: CDR1 LNHNV, CDR2 YYDKDF (reference sequence). The CDR3 DNA reads TGTGCCACCAGCAGAGACCCGGGGTATAGCAATCAGCCCCAGCATTTT. Translation: CATSRDPGYSNQPQHF.

This chain links TRBV20-1 with TRBJ1-2, with 7 bases fitting TRBD1. The J segment lost 5 bases and the V segment lost 3 bases, leaving 15 bases of the junction unmatched. This CDR3 region has 16 residues. Germline loops: CDR1 DFQATT, CDR2 SNEGSKA (reference sequence). The CDR3 loop is CSASRATGQAAYGYTF. The CDR3, as DNA: TGCAGTGCTAGTAGAGCCACAGGACAGGCTGCATATGGCTACACCTTC.

This chain joins TRBV28 and TRBJ2-7; 8 bases align to TRBD2. The CDR3 runs 14 residues. Germline V gives CDR1 MDHEN, CDR2 SYDVKM. The V gene end was trimmed by 8 bases and the J gene end by 3 bases; junction bases not matched to a gene: 9. CDR3 coding DNA: TGTGCCAGCGCCATTTCCGGGGGGGGCTACGAGCAGTACTTC. Residues: CASAISGGGYEQYF.

This chain links TRBV6-2 or TRBV6-3 with TRBJ2-7, with D possibly being TRBD2 (6 bases). The CDR3 covers 13 residues. The V end lost 5 bases, the J end lost 3 bases, and 11 bases lay between the germline ends. Germline V gene data show CDR1 as MNHEY and CDR2 as SVGEGT. CDR3 DNA: TGTGCCAGCAGTACGACTAGGGGCTACGAGCAGTACTTC. It specifies CASSTTRGYEQYF.

The chain carries TRBV4-3 and TRBJ1-2, with a possible D match to TRBD1 (6 bases). The CDR3 is 15 residues long. CDR1 is LGHNA, CDR2 YSLEER, per germline. The V end lost 0 bases, the J end lost 4 bases, and 12 bases lay between the germline ends. CDR3 sequence: CASSQDREGGYGYTF. The CDR3 nucleotides are TGCGCCAGCAGCCAAGATCGGGAGGGGGGCTATGGCTACACCTTC.

This chain links TRBV11-1 with TRBJ1-2; D gene unclear. This CDR3 comprises 15 residues. Trimming stripped 3 bases from V and 5 bases from J, with 16 bases between. CDR1 is SGHAT, CDR2 FQDESV, per germline (reference sequence). CDR3 sequence (DNA): TGTGCCAGCAGCTTCGGTCAATCTCCGGGATATGGCTACACCTTC. It encodes CASSFGQSPGYGYTF.

This clone was recorded only once. This sequence joins TRBV19 and TRBJ1-3, with unresolved D. The length of the CDR3 is 14 residues. From germline, CDR1 is LNHDA and CDR2 SQIVND (reference sequence). V lost 0 bases, J lost 0 bases, and 3 bases lay in between. CDR3 DNA sequence: TGTGCCAGTAGTATAGACTACTCTGGAAACACCATATATTTT. Protein product: CASSIDYSGNTIYF.

The gene calls are TRBV6-2 or TRBV6-3 and TRBJ1-2; TRBD1 might be the D (5 bases). V gave up 2 bases and J gave up 2 bases, with 30 bases separating them. Germline V CDR1 and CDR2: MNHEY, SVGEGT. The length of the CDR3 is 21 residues. Written as DNA, the CDR3 is TGTGCCAGCAGTTACCATTTTCTAAGTGCGACAGTGGAAGGTAAGAACTATGGCTACACCTTC. It encodes CASSYHFLSATVEGKNYGYTF.

This chain connects TRBV9 to TRBJ2-2, with TRBD2 matching 11 bases. V shed 4 bases and J 8 bases; nucleotides not matched to a gene: 10. The CDR3 length is 16 residues. Germline CDR1 reads SGDLS; CDR2 reads YYNGEE. DNA of the CDR3: TGTGCCAGCAGCCCTATACTAGCGGGGGCCGGAGGGGAGCTGTTTTTT. This codes for CASSPILAGAGGELFF.

The chain couples TRBV4-2 to TRBJ1-2; 12 bases map to TRBD1. V lost 3 bases, J lost 5 bases, and 4 bases stayed unmatched. Germline CDR1 is LGHNA and CDR2 is YNFKEQ. The CDR3 loop spans 15 amino acids. CDR3 nucleotide sequence: TGTGCCAGCAGCCAGCGGGACAGGGGGCAATATGGCTACACCTTC. It codes for CASSQRDRGQYGYTF.

The rearrangement joins TRBV10-1 to TRBJ2-7; D possibly corresponds to TRBD1 (7 bases). Deletions cut 4 bases from V and 2 bases from J, with 12 bases between. Germline values: CDR1 WNHNN, CDR2 SYGVQD (reference sequence). This CDR3 spans 14 amino acids. The CDR3 nucleotides read TGCGCCAGCAGTGCAGGGGGGTCTACCTACGAGCAGTACTTC. It encodes CASSAGGSTYEQYF.

The CDR3 region is CASSPGTGLSRPQHF. CDR3 nucleotides: TGTGCCAGCAGTCCCGGGACAGGGTTAAGTCGGCCCCAGCATTTT. The chain employs TRBV27 and TRBJ1-5; TRBD1 agrees at 9 bases. V was pared by 5 bases and J by 9 bases, with 11 bases of the junction left unmatched. Germline assignment: CDR1 MNHEY and CDR2 SMNVEV (reference sequence). The CDR3 covers 15 residues.

The V gene is TRBV7-2, the J gene TRBJ2-7; 8 bases match TRBD1. Germline assignment: CDR1 SGHTA and CDR2 FQGNSA. This CDR3 is built from 17 residues. J gave up 0 bases and V 4 bases, and 11 bases lay outside the gene matches. The CDR3 DNA is TGTGCCAGCAGCTCAACAGGGGGTAGCGACAGCTCCTACGAGCAGTACTTC. This translates into CASSSTGGSDSSYEQYF. Filled out from reference TRBV7-2 and TRBJ2-7, the complete variable domain reads GAGVSQSPSNKVTEKGKDVELRCDPISGHTALYWYRQSLGQGLEFLIYFQGNSAPDKSGLPSDRFSAERTGGSVSTLTIQRTQQEDSAVYLCASSSTGGSDSSYEQYFGPGTRLTVT.

The chain combines TRBV6-1 with TRBJ1-2; 9 nucleotides agree with TRBD1. CDR1 and CDR2 (germline): MNHNS, SASEGT. The CDR3 has 15 residues. J lost 8 bases, V lost 2 bases, and 9 bases had no gene match. CDR3 in amino acids: CASSEWIQGAWGYTF. CDR3 DNA: TGTGCCAGCAGTGAATGGATACAGGGGGCATGGGGCTACACCTTC.

The chain recombines TRBV9 with TRBJ2-2; TRBD2 matches 9 bases. The length of the CDR3 is 17 residues. The J segment lost 6 bases and the V segment lost 3 bases, leaving 12 bases of the junction unmatched. Per germline, CDR1 SGDLS and CDR2 YYNGEE. For the CDR3, the DNA is TGTGCCAGCAGCGCGACTAGCGGAGGGTTGGGCCCCGGGGAGCTGTTTTTT. This sequence encodes CASSATSGGLGPGELFF.